Listed below are T cell receptor beta chains from one sample, sequenced in a study of technical replicates of blood from several donors. The data were produced by immunoSEQ multiplex PCR, yet TCRdb's version contains in-frame clones alone and is incomplete. The sample lists tens of thousands of clones, around 92% occurring once. Material for sequencing was T cells isolated from PBMCs. The receptors derive from a human donor in good health. Some clones in this sample may be carry-over from other donors' samples. The CDR3 runs from the conserved cysteine through the conserved F or W. D genes are given only for firm matches. The size field is filled for only some rows; it gives once, few, many or a size class.

j_call: TRBJ2-2; clone_size: -; d_call: TRBD2; v_call: TRBV11-2; cdr3_nt: TGTGCCAGCAGCTTAGAATCGGGCGGGGGGCTCTATGCCGGGGAGCTGTTTTTT; cdr3_aa: CASSLESGGGLYAGELFF
j_call: TRBJ2-3; clone_size: -; d_call: TRBD1; v_call: TRBV19; cdr3_nt: TGTGCCAGTAGTCCCTTCGGGGGACAGGCAGATACGCAGTATTTT; cdr3_aa: CASSPFGGQADTQYF
j_call: TRBJ1-5; clone_size: once; d_call: -; v_call: TRBV28; cdr3_nt: TGTGCCAGCCTAGGGGGGGTACTTTTCAATCAGCCCCAGCATTTT; cdr3_aa: CASLGGVLFNQPQHF
j_call: TRBJ1-4; clone_size: -; d_call: -; v_call: TRBV5-1; cdr3_nt: TGCGCCAGCAGCTCGGATGATGAGGAACTGTTTTTT; cdr3_aa: CASSSDDEELFF
j_call: TRBJ2-2; clone_size: -; d_call: TRBD1; v_call: TRBV28; cdr3_nt: TGTGCCACCCTACAGGGGACCGGGGAGCTGTTTTTT; cdr3_aa: CATLQGTGELFF
j_call: TRBJ2-7; clone_size: -; d_call: -; v_call: TRBV6-1; cdr3_nt: TGTGCCAGCAGTCTAAGGCGGCTAGTTGGCGAGCAGTACTTC; cdr3_aa: CASSLRRLVGEQYF
j_call: TRBJ1-2; clone_size: -; d_call: -; v_call: TRBV6-5; cdr3_nt: TGTGCCAGCAGTTACTCGGGAGGGCTTTATGGCTACACCTTC; cdr3_aa: CASSYSGGLYGYTF
j_call: TRBJ2-6; clone_size: -; d_call: -; v_call: TRBV28; cdr3_nt: TGTGCCAGCAGCCCCTTGGGGCCTGGGGCCAACGTCCTGACTTTC; cdr3_aa: CASSPLGPGANVLTF
j_call: TRBJ1-5; clone_size: -; d_call: -; v_call: TRBV5-5; cdr3_nt: TGTGCCAGCAGCCTTTGGGGGGGGGCTAGCCAGCCCCAGCATTTT; cdr3_aa: CASSLWGGASQPQHF
j_call: TRBJ2-5; clone_size: -; d_call: -; v_call: TRBV12-5; cdr3_nt: TGTGCTAGTGGCCAGAATCAAGAGACCCAGTACTTC; cdr3_aa: CASGQNQETQYF
j_call: TRBJ2-1; clone_size: -; d_call: TRBD2; v_call: TRBV7-3; cdr3_nt: TGTGCCAGCAGCTCTGGGACTAGCGGGGGCTCCTACAATGAGCAGTTCTTC; cdr3_aa: CASSSGTSGGSYNEQFF
j_call: TRBJ1-2; clone_size: -; d_call: TRBD1; v_call: TRBV10-1; cdr3_nt: TGCGCCAGCAGTTATCTACGGGACAGGGGGCCGGATGGCTACACCTTC; cdr3_aa: CASSYLRDRGPDGYTF
j_call: TRBJ2-3; clone_size: -; d_call: TRBD2; v_call: TRBV11-3; cdr3_nt: TGTGCCAGCAGCTTAACTAGCGGGGGTACGCAGTATTTT; cdr3_aa: CASSLTSGGTQYF
j_call: TRBJ1-4; clone_size: -; d_call: TRBD1; v_call: TRBV7-9; cdr3_nt: TGTGCCAGCAGCTTGGACAGGGGAGGCGAAAAACTGTTTTTT; cdr3_aa: CASSLDRGGEKLFF
j_call: TRBJ1-1; clone_size: -; d_call: -; v_call: TRBV7-9; cdr3_nt: TGTGCCAGCAGAGGCGGAGGGGATACTGAAGCTTTCTTT; cdr3_aa: CASRGGGDTEAFF
j_call: TRBJ1-2; clone_size: -; d_call: -; v_call: TRBV6-5; cdr3_nt: TGTGCCAGCAGTTACTCTACAGGGCTCTATGGCTACACCTTC; cdr3_aa: CASSYSTGLYGYTF
j_call: TRBJ2-7; clone_size: -; d_call: -; v_call: TRBV2; cdr3_nt: TGTGCCAGCAATAGAATCTTCGTCGGTTCCTACGAGCAGTACTTC; cdr3_aa: CASNRIFVGSYEQYF
j_call: TRBJ2-7; clone_size: -; d_call: TRBD2; v_call: TRBV7-2; cdr3_nt: TGTGCCAGTAGCGGGAGCTACGAGCAGTACTTC; cdr3_aa: CASSGSYEQYF
j_call: TRBJ1-1; clone_size: -; d_call: -; v_call: TRBV6-5; cdr3_nt: TGTGCCAGCAGTTACTCGTACGGAGACACTGAAGCTTTCTTT; cdr3_aa: CASSYSYGDTEAFF
j_call: TRBJ1-1; clone_size: -; d_call: -; v_call: TRBV2; cdr3_nt: TGTGCCAGCAGTGCCACACAGGAGAACACTGAAGCTTTCTTT; cdr3_aa: CASSATQENTEAFF
j_call: TRBJ2-7; clone_size: -; d_call: -; v_call: TRBV5-6; cdr3_nt: TGTGCCAGCAGCCCCGGGACTTCAGTTGAGGAGCAGTACTTC; cdr3_aa: CASSPGTSVEEQYF
j_call: TRBJ2-1; clone_size: -; d_call: -; v_call: TRBV5-1; cdr3_nt: TGCGCCAGCAGCTTGGAGGCGGGGTGGAGAAATGAGCAGTTCTTC; cdr3_aa: CASSLEAGWRNEQFF
j_call: TRBJ2-2; clone_size: -; d_call: -; v_call: TRBV7-6; cdr3_nt: TGTGCCAGCAGCTCAGACTACTACCCGGAGCTGTTTTTT; cdr3_aa: CASSSDYYPELFF
j_call: TRBJ2-2; clone_size: -; d_call: -; v_call: TRBV28; cdr3_nt: TGTGCCAGCACCCTTGAGGGGGTGACCGGGGAGCTGTTTTTT; cdr3_aa: CASTLEGVTGELFF
j_call: TRBJ2-3; clone_size: -; d_call: TRBD2; v_call: TRBV11-3; cdr3_nt: TGTGCCAGCGGCGGGAGCTCAGATACGCAGTATTTT; cdr3_aa: CASGGSSDTQYF
j_call: TRBJ2-2; clone_size: -; d_call: -; v_call: TRBV4-2; cdr3_nt: TGTGCCAGCAGCCAAGACGGAAGACTGGACTACACCGGGGAGCTGTTTTTT; cdr3_aa: CASSQDGRLDYTGELFF
j_call: TRBJ2-7; clone_size: -; d_call: TRBD2; v_call: TRBV11-3; cdr3_nt: TGTGCCAGCAGCCCCCAAGGCGGGAGGTACCCCTACGAGCAGTACTTC; cdr3_aa: CASSPQGGRYPYEQYF
j_call: TRBJ2-7; clone_size: -; d_call: TRBD2; v_call: TRBV19; cdr3_nt: TGTGCCAGTAGTACCGGCATTATGATAGCGGGAGAGGCCCCCTACGAGCAGTACTTC; cdr3_aa: CASSTGIMIAGEAPYEQYF
j_call: TRBJ2-1; clone_size: -; d_call: TRBD2; v_call: TRBV19; cdr3_nt: TGTGCCAGTAGTAGCCTTACTAGCGGCTCCTACAATGAGCAGTTCTTC; cdr3_aa: CASSSLTSGSYNEQFF
j_call: TRBJ2-7; clone_size: -; d_call: -; v_call: TRBV10-3; cdr3_nt: TGTGCCATCAGCGCCTCCCCGTCGTACGAGCAGTACTTC; cdr3_aa: CAISASPSYEQYF
j_call: TRBJ2-2; clone_size: -; d_call: -; v_call: TRBV7-8; cdr3_nt: TGTGCCCTTGGGGCTCACACCGGGGAGCTGTTTTTT; cdr3_aa: CALGAHTGELFF
j_call: TRBJ2-5; clone_size: -; d_call: -; v_call: TRBV28; cdr3_nt: TGTGCCAGCAGTCCGACGGACATTCAAGAGACCCAGTACTTC; cdr3_aa: CASSPTDIQETQYF
j_call: TRBJ2-5; clone_size: -; d_call: -; v_call: TRBV30; cdr3_nt: TGTGCCTGGAGTTTGAGTCGGGGTTTTGAAGAGACCCAGTACTTC; cdr3_aa: CAWSLSRGFEETQYF
j_call: TRBJ2-3; clone_size: -; d_call: TRBD2; v_call: TRBV6-4; cdr3_nt: TGTGCCAGCAGCACTCTAGCGGGGGACCTCGTGGGCACAGATACGCAGTATTTT; cdr3_aa: CASSTLAGDLVGTDTQYF
j_call: TRBJ2-7; clone_size: once; d_call: TRBD1; v_call: TRBV27; cdr3_nt: TGTGCCAGCAGTTCCCCCATACGACAGGGCCACTCCTACGAGCAGTACTTC; cdr3_aa: CASSSPIRQGHSYEQYF
j_call: TRBJ2-5; clone_size: -; d_call: -; v_call: TRBV21-1; cdr3_nt: TGTGCCAGCAGCAAAGGACTAGCGGGAGACCAAGAGACCCAGTACTTC; cdr3_aa: CASSKGLAGDQETQYF
j_call: TRBJ2-7; clone_size: -; d_call: TRBD2; v_call: TRBV2; cdr3_nt: TGTGCCAGCAGGGGACTAGCCGGTAGCGACGAGCAGTACTTC; cdr3_aa: CASRGLAGSDEQYF
j_call: TRBJ2-7; clone_size: -; d_call: TRBD1; v_call: TRBV18; cdr3_nt: TGTGCCAGCTCACCACTCGAGACAGGGGTCCTGTACTTC; cdr3_aa: CASSPLETGVLYF
j_call: TRBJ2-3; clone_size: -; d_call: TRBD2; v_call: TRBV7-9; cdr3_nt: TGTGCCAGCAGCTCCCTAGCGGGCTCCACAGATACGCAGTATTTT; cdr3_aa: CASSSLAGSTDTQYF
j_call: TRBJ2-7; clone_size: -; d_call: -; v_call: TRBV2; cdr3_nt: TGTGCCAGCAGTAATCCGTCCTACGAGCAGTACTTC; cdr3_aa: CASSNPSYEQYF
j_call: TRBJ1-5; clone_size: -; d_call: -; v_call: TRBV6-4; cdr3_nt: TGTGCCAGCAGTGGGGAGATCAATCAGCCCCAGCATTTT; cdr3_aa: CASSGEINQPQHF
j_call: TRBJ2-2; clone_size: -; d_call: -; v_call: TRBV28; cdr3_nt: TGTGCCAGCAGTTCAATCAGGTCCCGGGGGAGAAACACCGGGGAGCTGTTTTTT; cdr3_aa: CASSSIRSRGRNTGELFF
j_call: TRBJ2-7; clone_size: -; d_call: -; v_call: TRBV10-1; cdr3_nt: TGCGCCAGCAGTCAGGGGCAGAAATACGAGCAGTACTTC; cdr3_aa: CASSQGQKYEQYF
j_call: TRBJ2-1; clone_size: -; d_call: -; v_call: TRBV7-2; cdr3_nt: TGTGCCAGCAGCGCAACTGAGTACAATGAGCAGTTCTTC; cdr3_aa: CASSATEYNEQFF
j_call: TRBJ2-1; clone_size: once; d_call: -; v_call: TRBV28; cdr3_nt: TGTGCCAGCAGCTCTGGGACTTCCTACAATGAGCAGTTCTTC; cdr3_aa: CASSSGTSYNEQFF
j_call: TRBJ2-1; clone_size: -; d_call: TRBD2; v_call: TRBV18; cdr3_nt: TGTGCCATCCGTCGGGCAGCGGGAGTCAATGAGCAGTTCTTC; cdr3_aa: CAIRRAAGVNEQFF